This TCR beta chain was recorded in a study of cytomegalovirus exposure and HLA in healthy donors. Study observations and caveats: In an earlier analysis, productive rearrangement rates for most beta V segments clustered near 87% or 30%. The study assumed roughly uniform donor sequencing depth for presence/absence analyses.

As regards this clone: The antigen remains undetermined.

Use of 60 Vbeta and 13 Jbeta primers characterized the PCR. In the original processing: The authors later counted 75 million to 90 million unique TCR beta chains, roughly 10 million of them shared. Produced via immunoSEQ multiplex PCR; TCRdb's table is partial and in-frame only. The V and J calls and clone size were taken over from that table, and D and trimming were inferred from the DNA. The table shows some 180,000 clones, with around 76% occurring only once. V gave up 5 bases and J gave up 4 bases; unmatched junction bases: 3. Germline V CDR1 and CDR2: LNHDA, SQIVND (reference sequence). The CDR3 covers 14 residues.

V is TRBV19 and J is TRBJ1-2; TRBD1 aligns across 11 bases. The sample was PBMCs. This receptor was obtained from a young woman in good health and CMV-seropositive. The CDR3 reads CASSPGTGGYGYTF. DNA for the CDR3: TGTGCCAGTAGTCCGGGGACAGGGGGCTATGGCTACACCTTC.